The 8 T cell receptor beta chains presented below share a single source sample, sequenced in a study of CD8 T cells in ankylosing spondylitis. TCRdb redid the calling of the 5' RACE reads with MiXCR, one entry per CDR3 protein. The sample has some 130,000 distinct CDR3 sequences, over 9.5% seen once; the top ten hold around 4.1%. The sequencing input was blood, either unsorted or a sorted T cell fraction (not recorded which). Receptors originate from a female donor with ankylosing spondylitis or in good health (not recorded which).

The chain is built from TRBV12-3 or TRBV12-4 and TRBJ2-1; possibly TRBD1 for D (5 bases). The V end lost 3 bases, the J end lost 4 bases, and 13 bases lay between the germline ends. The length of the CDR3 is 15 residues. In nucleotides, the CDR3 is TGTGCCAGCAGTTTGGGCCCAGGGCAGTACAATGAGCAGTTCTTC. This gives the protein CASSLGPGQYNEQFF.

The sample holds many counts of this clonotype. The rearrangement links TRBV6-5 to TRBJ1-3; 7 bases align to TRBD1. This CDR3 comprises 15 residues. CDR1 and CDR2 (germline): MNHEY, SVGAGI. After removal of 5 bases from V and 0 bases from J, the junction contained 4 bases not matched to a gene. The CDR3 DNA is TGTGCCAGCAGTCTACGACAGGGCTCTGGAAACACCATATATTTT. Its protein product is CASSLRQGSGNTIYF.

This clonotype has a count of ten or more. The rearrangement links TRBV7-3 to TRBJ2-1, with TRBD1 matching over 9 bases. Germline trimming cut 5 bases from V and 9 bases from J; bases unmatched to any gene: 11. Germline CDR1 is SGHTA and CDR2 is FQGTGA. The CDR3 is 15 amino acids. The CDR3 DNA reads as TGTGCCAGCAGCCTCGGGACAGGGATCGCCGGTGAGCAGTTCTTC. It codes for CASSLGTGIAGEQFF.

This clonotype was detected ten times or more. The chain links TRBV20-1 to TRBJ1-5; possible D gene TRBD1, 5 bases. This CDR3 contains 14 residues. Germline-derived CDR1 and CDR2 are DFQATT and SNEGSKA (reference sequence). V lost 6 bases, J lost 0 bases, and 12 bases lay in between. The CDR3 DNA follows: TGCAGTGCAGGGACGGCCTATAGCAATCAGCCCCAGCATTTT. Amino acids: CSAGTAYSNQPQHF.

This clonotype occurred once. The germline gene is not matched at one end of the junction; a read error may be the cause. The chain combines TRBV2 with TRBJ2-1; the D gene is possibly TRBD2 (5 bases). This CDR3 is built from 12 residues. Germline assignment: CDR1 SNHLY and CDR2 FYNNEI. The CDR3 nucleotides read TGTGCCAGCAGCCAGGACGGGAATGAGCATTTCTTC. Encoded protein: CASSQDGNEHFF.

This clonotype was seen ten or more times. The chain uses TRBV5-1 and TRBJ2-2; TRBD2 is a possible D gene (5 bases). There are 15 residues in the CDR3. Trimming stripped 4 bases from V and 0 bases from J, with 10 bases between. Germline V gene data show CDR1 as SGHRS and CDR2 as YFSETQ. CDR3 protein: CASSERSSNTGELFF. The DNA of the CDR3 is TGCGCCAGCAGCGAGCGGAGCTCGAACACCGGGGAGCTGTTTTTT.

Worth noting for this clonotype: This may stem from a read error, because a much larger clone lies one nucleotide away. As the CDR3 is not closed by the conserved phenylalanine or tryptophan, this likely results from a read error. This chain connects TRBV7-9 to TRBJ1-2; D unclear. The ends were cut back, 2 bases at V and 0 bases at J, with 4 bases in the middle. The germline CDR1 and CDR2 sequences are SEHNR and FQNEAQ (reference sequence). The CDR3 covers 13 residues. The CDR3 region has the DNA TGTGCCAGCAGCTTAACGCCTAACTATGGCTACACCCTC. Encoded protein: CASSLTPNYGYTL.

There are many counts of this clonotype. The chain has TRBV12-3 or TRBV12-4 and TRBJ1-1, with TRBD1 matching over 8 bases. Trimming removed 6 bases from V and 7 bases from J; junction bases left unmatched: 7. The CDR3 extends over 13 amino acids. The CDR3 protein is CASRTGQGGEAFF. The CDR3 coding sequence is TGTGCCAGCAGAACAGGACAGGGAGGTGAAGCTTTCTTT.